What follows describes a single T cell receptor (beta chain). Authors' methods: From reference gene primer amplification, estimates of nucleated cell counts were derived. Using immunoSEQ multiplex PCR, the repertoire was profiled, and TCRdb retains in-frame clones only, with some absent. Clone size and the V and J calls come from that table; the DNA yielded D and trimming. The sample shows over 200,000 clones, approximately 90% of them seen only once. The record originates from a study of blood T cell repertoires in COVID-19. Study-level information: Researchers got acute and convalescent COVID-19 samples from the United States, Italy and Spain. Sample material is recorded as cDNA or gDNA derived from T cells, B-cell-depleted T cells, or PBMCs.

The Seattle site enrolled patients during active infection and followed them longitudinally. CDR3 length equals 15 residues. Germline V gives CDR1 ENHRY, CDR2 SYGVKD. After removal of 2 bases from V and 6 bases from J, the junction contained 8 bases not matched to a gene. The sequence was collected from a man aged 25-40 years with COVID-19, enrolled during active disease. The specimen sequenced was peripheral blood. This sequence joins TRBV10-3 and TRBJ2-5, with 8 bases matching TRBD1. Here the CDR3 DNA reads TGTGCCATCAGTGAGGCGCCAGGGGGCGTGAAGACCCAGTACTTC. Its translation is CAISEAPGGVKTQYF.